This entry features one T cell receptor beta chain sequence. As yet, its antigen is unknown. This entry belongs to a study of radiation and T cells in renal cell carcinoma. In the study overall: Nephrectomy followed 15 Gy stereotactic body radiation by 4 weeks. Study-wide findings and caveats: Baseline intratumoral clonotype presence is unknown without pretreatment biopsies.

Per the germline V gene, CDR1 is SGHRS and CDR2 is YFSETQ. With 5 bases removed from V and 3 bases from J, the gap between germline ends came to 18 bases. The CDR3 loop spans 16 amino acids. Time point reported: blood 2 weeks post-SBRT. Treatment here: 15 Gy SBRT to primary tumor, nephrectomy 4 weeks later. Radiation-treated patients gave blood at baseline, week 2 and week 4. Profiled with immunoSEQ multiplex PCR; TCRdb holds only in-frame clones, not every one. Among more than 20,000 clones, about 84% were seen once, and the ten largest hold approximately 31%. The clonotype originates from a man aged 55 to 70 with renal cell carcinoma. The V call is TRBV5-1, the J call TRBJ2-1, with D perhaps matching TRBD1 or TRBD2 (6 bases each). Sequenced here: blood, sampled from a patient whose treatment included radiotherapy and nephrectomy. Written as DNA, the CDR3 is TGCGCCAGCAGGCGTGAGGGGGGAGCGTACTACAATGAGCAGTTCTTC. Its translation is CASRREGGAYYNEQFF.